One T cell receptor (beta chain) is described in this entry. The germline V and J ends were trimmed by 7 bases and 5 bases, with 21 bases remaining between them. The CDR3 length is 15 residues. Germline V gene sequence: CDR1 SGDLS, CDR2 YYNGEE. This sample is part of a study of shared clonotypes between healthy human individuals. Repertoires were generated with immunoSEQ multiplex PCR, while TCRdb's copy carries only in-frame clones and drops some. The sample lists millions of clones; about 95% were seen once. Naive CD8 cells comprised CD45RO-negative, CCR7-positively selected cells, excluding terminally differentiated effector memory CD45RA+ cells.

Sequencing used naive CD8+ T cells sorted from blood. The origin of this receptor is a young man in good health. This chain links TRBV9 with TRBJ2-5; the D is unclear. Here the CDR3 reads CASSKENLPAETQYF. In nucleotides, the CDR3 is TGTGCCAGCTCAAAGGAAAACTTACCCGCCGAGACCCAGTACTTC.